This is a list of T cell receptor beta chains from one sample in a study of cytomegalovirus exposure and HLA in healthy donors. Method: immunoSEQ multiplex PCR; TCRdb's copy keeps in-frame clones and lacks some. The sample yields more than 85,000 clones, approximately 69% seen once. Sequencing used PBMCs. All receptors derive from a female donor in good health and CMV-seronegative. The CDR3 runs from the conserved cysteine through the conserved F or W. A D gene is named only where the DNA matches it firmly. Clone size is stated in some rows and not others, as once, few, many or a class when expanded.

D gene	clone size	V gene	J gene	CDR3 DNA	CDR3 protein
TRBD2	once	TRBV6-1	TRBJ2-7	TGTGCCAGCAGTGAAGGGACTAGCGGGAACTACGAGCAGTACTTC	CASSEGTSGNYEQYF
TRBD1	once	TRBV5-6	TRBJ2-2	TGTGCCAGCAGCGCAGCCGGGACAGGGAACACCGGGGAGCTGTTTTTT	CASSAAGTGNTGELFF
.	.	TRBV28	TRBJ1-1	TGTGCCAGCAGTTTATTGGAGGTAACGCTGAACACTGAAGCTTTCTTT	CASSLLEVTLNTEAFF
TRBD1	.	TRBV16	TRBJ1-1	TGTGCCAGCAGCCAATCACCAGGGGGCGCGACTGAAGCTTTCTTT	CASSQSPGGATEAFF
.	.	TRBV28	TRBJ1-1	TGTGCCAGCAGTTTAGGGGGAGGGGGGCACACTGAAGCTTTCTTT	CASSLGGGGHTEAFF
.	.	TRBV11-2	TRBJ2-3	TGTGCCAGCAGCTTAGGCCGGTCCGGGGATACGCAGTATTTT	CASSLGRSGDTQYF
TRBD1	.	TRBV4-3	TRBJ1-2	TGCGCCAGCAGCCCCAGGACAGGGGGGCTCTATGGCTACACCTTC	CASSPRTGGLYGYTF
TRBD1	many	TRBV6-1	TRBJ1-1	TGTGCCAGCAAAGGGGGCCCGGAGGGCACTGAAGCTTTCTTT	CASKGGPEGTEAFF
.	few	TRBV4-2	TRBJ2-7	TGTGCCAGCAGCCAAAGCACAGTCGGGGAATCCTACGAGCAGTACTTC	CASSQSTVGESYEQYF
TRBD2	.	TRBV7-3	TRBJ2-2	TGTGCCAGCAGCGCCACTAGCGGGAGGACCGGGGAGCTGTTTTTT	CASSATSGRTGELFF
TRBD1	.	TRBV29-1	TRBJ2-7	TGCAGCGGTGGACAGGGGGCTGCAAACGAGCAGTACTTC	CSGGQGAANEQYF
TRBD1	.	TRBV10-3	TRBJ2-7	TGTGCCACTGGGACAGGAGACTACGAGCAGTACTTC	CATGTGDYEQYF
.	.	TRBV7-8	TRBJ1-3	TGTGCCAGCAGCTTATCAGGGGGAAACACCATATATTTT	CASSLSGGNTIYF
TRBD2	.	TRBV11-2	TRBJ2-5	TGTGCCAGCAGCTTAGGGGATGGACTAGAAGAGACCCAGTACTTC	CASSLGDGLEETQYF
TRBD2	few	TRBV6-1	TRBJ2-2	TGTGCCAGCAGTGAAGGTATTAGCGGGAGTGAGGAGCTGTTTTTT	CASSEGISGSEELFF
TRBD1	once	TRBV23-1	TRBJ2-6	TGCGCCAGCAGTCTTTACCTACAGGGGGCAATTCCCTCTGGGGCCAACGTCCTGACTTTC	CASSLYLQGAIPSGANVLTF
.	few	TRBV5-1	TRBJ1-2	TGCGCCAGCAGCCCCCTAGGCGATGGATACTATGGCTACACCTTC	CASSPLGDGYYGYTF
TRBD2	.	TRBV9	TRBJ2-7	TGTGCCAGCAGCGTAGAGGGCGGGAGCGGTGCCTACGAGCAGTACTTC	CASSVEGGSGAYEQYF
.	.	TRBV11-3	TRBJ2-7	TGTGCCAGCAGCTCAGCCGGGTTTACCTACGAGCAGTACTTC	CASSSAGFTYEQYF
.	.	TRBV7-6	TRBJ2-5	TGTGCCAGCAGCGAAGGACACGGCCAAGAGACCCAGTACTTC	CASSEGHGQETQYF
.	few	TRBV7-9	TRBJ1-1	TGTTCCAGCAGCTCAGCTGAAGCTTTCTTT	CSSSSAEAFF
TRBD1	.	TRBV5-1	TRBJ2-7	TGCGCCAGCAGCGTAAGGGACAGGGGCTACGAGCAGTACTTC	CASSVRDRGYEQYF
.	.	TRBV5-1	TRBJ2-3	TGCGCCAGCAGCTTGGCCGGACAAACCACAGATACGCAGTATTTT	CASSLAGQTTDTQYF
.	.	TRBV6-1	TRBJ2-7	TGTGCCAGCAGTGAAAATAGATGGCAGTACTTC	CASSENRWQYF
.	few	TRBV9	TRBJ2-1	TGTGCCAGCAGCGTAGGAGCTAGCGTGGCTGAGCAGTTCTTC	CASSVGASVAEQFF
TRBD1	.	TRBV5-4	TRBJ2-3	TGTGCCAGCAGCCCGGGACAGACGAGTGGTGATACGCAGTATTTT	CASSPGQTSGDTQYF
TRBD1	.	TRBV9	TRBJ2-3	TGTGCCAGCAGCGCAGACAGGGGCGTTACAGATACGCAGTATTTT	CASSADRGVTDTQYF
.	.	TRBV7-9	TRBJ1-1	TGTGCCAGCAGACGGACAGATGAAGACACTGAAGCTTTCTTT	CASRRTDEDTEAFF
TRBD1	.	TRBV5-1	TRBJ2-7	TGCGCCAGTACCTTGGGGACAGGGCAATACGAGCAGTACTTC	CASTLGTGQYEQYF
TRBD1	.	TRBV7-9	TRBJ1-5	TGTGCCAGCAGCCACGGGACAGGGGCCCAGCCCCAGCATTTT	CASSHGTGAQPQHF
TRBD1	.	TRBV18	TRBJ2-5	TGTGCCAGCTCAACAGGGGGCACGGAGACCCAGTACTTC	CASSTGGTETQYF
TRBD1	.	TRBV7-9	TRBJ1-2	TGTGCCAGCAGCGTGGACAGGGGGCTCCACTATGGCTACACCTTC	CASSVDRGLHYGYTF
TRBD1	.	TRBV4-3	TRBJ1-1	TGCGCCAGCAGCGTTTCCGGGACAGGGGACACTGAAGCTTTCTTT	CASSVSGTGDTEAFF
TRBD2	.	TRBV29-1	TRBJ2-3	TGCAGCGTTCGGACTAGCGGTTTCACAGATACGCAGTATTTT	CSVRTSGFTDTQYF
.	.	TRBV16	TRBJ1-2	TGTGCCAGCAGCCAATCGATTGTGGCCAACACTAACTATGGCTACACCTTC	CASSQSIVANTNYGYTF
.	once	TRBV6-5	TRBJ1-2	TGTGCCAGCAGTTACTCCTGGGCCTATGGCTACACCTTC	CASSYSWAYGYTF
.	.	TRBV29-1	TRBJ1-2	TGCAGCGTTCAAACAGGGACACGCGGCTACACCTTC	CSVQTGTRGYTF
.	.	TRBV5-1	TRBJ1-1	TGCGCCAGCAGCCGTGGGCTGAACACTGAAGCTTTCTTT	CASSRGLNTEAFF
TRBD2	.	TRBV19	TRBJ2-5	TGTGCCAGTAGTCCGGGGGGGTCTCTACAAGAGACCCAGTACTTC	CASSPGGSLQETQYF
.	.	TRBV12-5	TRBJ2-1	TGTGCTAGTGGTTTGGTACTGTCGGGAGCCTACAATGAGCAGTTCTTC	CASGLVLSGAYNEQFF
.	few	TRBV7-2	TRBJ1-2	TGTGCCAGCAGCTACGATCCGGACTATGGCTACACCTTC	CASSYDPDYGYTF
.	.	TRBV10-2	TRBJ1-2	TGCGCCAGCAGTGAGTCGGTCAGGGGCGGCTACACCTTC	CASSESVRGGYTF
.	.	TRBV12-1	TRBJ1-6	TGTGCCAGCAGCTTTGGCTGGACAGGGAGAAATTCACCCCTCCACTTT	CASSFGWTGRNSPLHF
TRBD2	.	TRBV15	TRBJ2-7	TGTGCCACCAGCAGGCCGACTAGCGGGAGTGGCGAGCAGTACTTC	CATSRPTSGSGEQYF
TRBD2	.	TRBV7-9	TRBJ2-1	TGTGCCAGCAGCTTACTAGCGGGGGGGCACAATGAGCAGTTCTTC	CASSLLAGGHNEQFF
.	.	TRBV27	TRBJ1-5	TGTGCCAGCAGTGGGAGGACGAATCAGCCCCAGCATTTT	CASSGRTNQPQHF
TRBD1	few	TRBV7-9	TRBJ2-5	TGTGCCAGCAGCCCGGGACAGGGGCAAGGGCGGGAGACCCAGTACTTC	CASSPGQGQGRETQYF
.	few	TRBV4-1	TRBJ1-2	TGCGCCAGCAGCCAAGATTCGGGGTCGTCTGGCTACACCTTC	CASSQDSGSSGYTF
TRBD1	.	TRBV19	TRBJ1-1	TGTGCCAGTAGTCCCGGGACAGCTGAAGCTTTCTTT	CASSPGTAEAFF
.	medium-sized	TRBV4-2	TRBJ2-7	TGTGCCAGCAGCCAAGACTCGGGGAGCCCCTACGAGCAGTACTTC	CASSQDSGSPYEQYF
TRBD1	.	TRBV19	TRBJ1-5	TGTGCCAGTACCCAACCTAGACAGGGGAGGTATCAGCCCCAGCATTTT	CASTQPRQGRYQPQHF
.	.	TRBV6-1	TRBJ1-1	TGTGCCAGCAGTGATATCCCAAGGACATCGGAGAACACTGAAGCTTTCTTT	CASSDIPRTSENTEAFF
.	.	TRBV5-6	TRBJ1-1	TGTGCCTATGGGGAGGGACCGAACACTGAAGCTTTCTTT	CAYGEGPNTEAFF